A selection of T cell receptor beta chains follows, all from one sample in a study of blood T cells in healthy people across ages. TCRdb re-called the 5' RACE reads with MiXCR, one entry per CDR3 protein. The sample consists of hundreds of thousands of distinct CDR3 sequences, around 48% of them appearing once. The specimen was blood. The receptors shown here come from a man aged 30-40 years in good health. The CDR3 runs from the conserved cysteine through the conserved F or W. Each record gives: V gene, D gene, J gene, clone size, CDR3 protein, CDR3 DNA. A D gene is named only where the DNA matches it firmly. Clone size appears in some rows only: once, few, many, or a class for an expanded clone.

TRBV4-1	TRBD2	TRBJ2-3	NA	CASSQDQSSGGDMQYF	TGCGCCAGCAGCCAAGATCAATCAAGCGGGGGCGATATGCAGTATTTT
TRBV20-1	NA	TRBJ2-7	NA	CSATDQGGSYEQYF	TGCAGTGCTACAGACCAGGGCGGCTCCTACGAGCAGTACTTC
TRBV6-2/TRBV6-3	TRBD1	TRBJ1-1	NA	CASSSGQIMNTEAFF	TGTGCCAGCAGTTCGGGACAGATCATGAACACTGAAGCTTTCTTT
TRBV7-9	TRBD1	TRBJ2-5	NA	CASSLGAGTGKETQYF	TGTGCCAGCAGCTTAGGAGCCGGGACAGGGAAAGAGACCCAGTACTTC
TRBV6-2/TRBV6-3	NA	TRBJ1-4	NA	CASSYSNRGDEKLFF	TGTGCCAGCAGTTACTCGAATCGTGGGGATGAAAAACTGTTTTTT
TRBV6-1	NA	TRBJ1-1	NA	CTSSTRVDTEAFF	TGTACCAGCAGTACTCGGGTGGACACTGAAGCTTTCTTT
TRBV28	NA	TRBJ2-3	NA	CASSSSGRRTDTQYF	TGTGCCAGCAGTTCGTCGGGACGGCGCACAGATACGCAGTATTTT
TRBV3-1	TRBD2	TRBJ2-7	NA	CASSPTAGDYEQYF	TGTGCCAGCAGCCCGACAGCGGGGGACTACGAGCAGTACTTC
TRBV5-1	NA	TRBJ2-7	many	CASSQGRLYEQYF	TGCGCCAGCAGCCAGGGACGGCTCTACGAGCAGTACTTC
TRBV6-1	TRBD1	TRBJ2-3	NA	CASRPGTGGDPQQYF	TGTGCCAGCAGACCCGGGACAGGGGGCGATCCGCAGCAGTATTTT
TRBV6-5	NA	TRBJ1-4	NA	CASRRDTSVNEKLFF	TGTGCCAGCAGGCGGGACACTTCGGTTAATGAAAAACTGTTTTTT
TRBV20-1	NA	TRBJ1-1	few	CSALIGDTEAFF	TGCAGTGCTTTAATCGGAGACACTGAAGCTTTCTTT
TRBV20-1	NA	TRBJ2-7	few	CSAEDTYEQYF	TGCAGTGCAGAGGACACCTACGAGCAGTACTTC
TRBV7-2	NA	TRBJ2-3	NA	CASRPAGAGALDTQYF	TGTGCCAGCAGGCCCGCAGGGGCAGGGGCGTTAGATACGCAGTATTTT
TRBV6-4	TRBD1	TRBJ2-7	few	CASSKYRGPYEQYF	TGTGCCAGCAGTAAGTACAGGGGTCCCTACGAGCAGTACTTC
TRBV5-1	TRBD2	TRBJ2-5	once	CASSFGLAGVRKETQYF	TGCGCCAGCAGTTTCGGACTAGCGGGGGTCCGGAAGGAGACCCAGTACTTC
TRBV27	TRBD1	TRBJ2-1	few	CASSHGTGGYNEQFF	TGTGCCAGCAGTCACGGGACAGGAGGCTACAATGAGCAGTTCTTC
TRBV10-3	NA	TRBJ1-3	NA	CAISQPRESSGNTIYF	TGTGCCATCAGCCAACCCAGGGAGAGCTCTGGAAACACCATATATTTT
TRBV5-1	NA	TRBJ1-1	NA	CASSLDGQNTEAFF	TGCGCCAGCAGCTTAGATGGACAGAACACTGAAGCTTTCTTT
TRBV7-9	NA	TRBJ2-5	NA	CASSLETSEAQYF	TGTGCCAGCAGCTTAGAGACTTCGGAGGCCCAGTACTTC
TRBV7-2	NA	TRBJ1-1	once	CASSLATTANTEAFF	TGTGCCAGCAGCTTAGCTACAACGGCGAACACTGAAGCTTTCTTT
TRBV29-1	NA	TRBJ1-1	NA	CSLAKDTEAFF	TGCAGCCTAGCCAAGGACACTGAAGCTTTCTTT
TRBV10-3	NA	TRBJ1-5	few	CAISNGNQPQHF	TGTGCCATCTCGAACGGCAATCAGCCCCAGCATTTT
TRBV7-9	NA	TRBJ2-3	once	CASSAGWSAPDTQYF	TGTGCCAGCAGCGCGGGGTGGTCCGCTCCAGATACGCAGTATTTT
TRBV4-3	TRBD2	TRBJ2-1	NA	CASSQVYSGGAGEQFF	TGCGCCAGCAGCCAAGTATATAGCGGGGGGGCGGGTGAGCAGTTCTTC
TRBV20-1	TRBD2	TRBJ2-7	NA	CSARVLAGNEQYF	TGCAGTGCTAGAGTCCTAGCGGGAAACGAGCAGTACTTC
TRBV27	TRBD1	TRBJ1-2	NA	CASSLSWTGAPPDGYTF	TGTGCCAGCAGTTTATCGTGGACAGGGGCCCCACCCGATGGCTACACCTTC
TRBV9	TRBD2	TRBJ2-3	NA	CASSVVGTSGTDTQYF	TGTGCCAGCAGCGTAGTGGGGACTAGCGGAACAGATACGCAGTATTTT
TRBV12-3/TRBV12-4	TRBD1	TRBJ2-5	few	CASSPGQGGLPQETQYF	TGTGCCAGCAGCCCAGGACAGGGCGGGCTTCCGCAAGAGACCCAGTACTTC
TRBV20-1	TRBD1	TRBJ2-1	NA	CSATQGSDYNEQFF	TGCAGTGCTACACAGGGGAGTGACTACAATGAGCAGTTCTTC
TRBV12-3/TRBV12-4	NA	TRBJ2-7	NA	CASSVRLYEQYF	TGTGCCAGCAGTGTTAGGTTGTACGAGCAGTACTTC
TRBV28	NA	TRBJ1-2	once	CASSFPTAQGYTF	TGTGCCAGCAGTTTCCCGACGGCGCAGGGCTACACCTTC
TRBV29-1	NA	TRBJ2-7	NA	CSVDKGTSTYEQYF	TGCAGCGTTGATAAAGGGACCTCTACCTACGAGCAGTACTTC
TRBV9	NA	TRBJ2-5	few	CATEEGQETQYF	TGTGCCACCGAGGAGGGTCAAGAGACCCAGTACTTC
TRBV28	NA	TRBJ2-1	NA	CASSLTTTKEFF	TGTGCCAGCAGCTTAACAACAACTAAGGAGTTCTTC
TRBV12-5	NA	TRBJ2-7	NA	CASGLAGRSYNEQYF	TGTGCTAGTGGTTTGGCAGGGAGGTCCTACAATGAGCAGTACTTC
TRBV4-1	TRBD1	TRBJ1-2	many	CASSQVGQVHGYTF	TGCGCCAGCAGCCAAGTAGGACAGGTTCACGGCTACACCTTC
TRBV15	TRBD1	TRBJ1-5	NA	CATSSSTGGQPQHF	TGTGCCACCAGCAGTTCTACAGGGGGTCAGCCCCAGCATTTT
TRBV24-1	TRBD1	TRBJ2-3	few	CATSVRDRGGGYTDTQYF	TGTGCCACCAGTGTCAGGGACAGGGGTGGGGGCTACACAGATACGCAGTATTTT
TRBV5-6	NA	TRBJ1-4	NA	CASSLLGRGEGEKLFF	TGTGCCAGCAGCCTACTAGGACGGGGGGAAGGTGAAAAACTGTTTTTT
TRBV5-1	NA	TRBJ1-2	NA	CASSLEGVGYTF	TGTGCCAGCAGTTTGGAGGGGGTTGGCTACACCTTC
TRBV20-1	NA	TRBJ2-5	NA	CSARGGITSAGETRYF	TGCAGTGCTAGAGGGGGCATAACTAGCGCAGGGGAGACCCGGTACTTC
TRBV20-1	TRBD2	TRBJ2-1	NA	CSARDLAGGKYNEQFF	TGCAGTGCTAGAGACCTAGCGGGGGGGAAGTACAATGAGCAGTTCTTC
TRBV6-2/TRBV6-3	NA	TRBJ2-4	few	CASSNPGTAKNIQYF	TGTGCCAGCAGTAACCCCGGGACAGCCAAAAACATTCAGTACTTC
TRBV5-6	TRBD2	TRBJ2-3	NA	CASSLESNGGSLDTQYF	TGTGCCAGCAGCTTGGAGTCCAACGGGGGGAGTTTGGATACGCAGTATTTT
TRBV6-2/TRBV6-3	TRBD2	TRBJ2-1	NA	CASSPAGGQYNEQFF	TGTGCCAGCAGTCCAGCGGGGGGCCAATACAATGAGCAGTTCTTC
TRBV5-1	TRBD1	TRBJ2-7	NA	CASSQDGTGGGYEQYF	TGCGCCAGCAGCCAGGATGGGACAGGGGGCGGCTACGAGCAGTACTTC
TRBV7-7	TRBD2	TRBJ2-2	NA	CASSFNPGLAGGELFF	TGTGCTAGCAGCTTCAATCCGGGACTAGCGGGCGGGGAGCTGTTTTTT
TRBV6-1	NA	TRBJ2-7	NA	CASSGPDRPSGQYF	TGTGCCAGCAGTGGGCCAGACAGGCCCTCGGGGCAGTACTTC
TRBV30	TRBD2	TRBJ2-1	NA	CACLVLAGFHNEQFF	TGTGCCTGTCTTGTTCTAGCGGGGTTTCACAATGAGCAGTTCTTC
TRBV5-1	NA	TRBJ2-5	NA	CASSFAGTRSETQYF	TGCGCCAGCAGCTTCGCGGGAACACGTTCAGAGACCCAGTACTTC
TRBV20-1	NA	TRBJ2-1	NA	CSAAQGSGSSEQFF	TGCAGTGCTGCCCAGGGATCGGGTAGCAGTGAGCAGTTCTTC
TRBV9	NA	TRBJ2-7	NA	CASSIASGNLYEQYF	TGTGCCAGCAGCATAGCGTCGGGAAATCTTTACGAGCAGTACTTC
TRBV6-1	NA	TRBJ2-1	NA	CASSETVQQFF	TGTGCCAGCAGTGAGACGGTGCAGCAGTTCTTC
TRBV29-1	NA	TRBJ2-7	many	CSVRTDYEQYF	TGCAGCGTTCGGACGGACTACGAGCAGTACTTC
TRBV28	TRBD1	TRBJ1-5	once	CASSVRGGQPQHF	TGTGCCAGCAGTGTCAGGGGGGGTCAGCCCCAGCATTTT